The 3 T cell receptor beta chains below come from one sample, sequenced in a study of blood T cell repertoires in COVID-19. This table comes from immunoSEQ multiplex PCR, and its TCRdb copy is limited to in-frame clones, with some not included. The sample carries around 300,000 clones, approximately 86% recorded once. Input material: peripheral blood. The receptors shown here come from a woman aged 50 to 60 with active or convalescent COVID-19.

This chain joins TRBV27 and TRBJ2-1, with TRBD2 identical over 12 bases. V lost 7 bases to trimming and J lost 2 bases; unmatched junction nucleotides: 21. The germline V gene has CDR1 MNHEY and CDR2 SMNVEV (reference sequence). CDR3 length equals 21 residues. CDR3 coding DNA: TGTGCCAGCACTTGGACAGGGAGGACTAGCGGGGCCGGCTCCCCCTACAATGAGCAGTTCTTC. This gives the protein CASTWTGRTSGAGSPYNEQFF.

The chain recombines TRBV5-4 with TRBJ2-1; D unclear. Germline V gives CDR1 SGHNT, CDR2 YYREEE (reference sequence). V was trimmed by 0 bases and J by 8 bases, leaving 9 bases between them. The CDR3 runs 13 residues. CDR3 sequence reads: CASSLAEVHEQFF. The DNA for the CDR3 is TGTGCCAGCAGCTTGGCCGAGGTCCATGAGCAGTTCTTC.

In DNA, the CDR3 is TGTGCCAGCAGTCCCCCGGGACAGGGCAACATTCAGTACTTC. Translating gives CASSPPGQGNIQYF. This chain uses TRBV5-4 with TRBJ2-4; 9 bases are shared with TRBD1. The germline V gene encodes CDR1 SGHNT and CDR2 YYREEE (reference sequence). V dropped 5 bases and J dropped 7; count of bases not matched to a gene: 7. The CDR3 sequence is 14 residues long.